This entry describes one T cell receptor (beta chain). The table lists this clonotype with a few counts. What this receptor recognizes is not known. No base quality values were provided; no much bigger clone lies one nucleotide off. V and J are truncated by 3 bases and 0 bases respectively, leaving an intervening sequence of 9 bases. CDR1 SEHNR and CDR2 FQNEAQ are derived from the germline V gene (reference sequence). From its cysteine to its phenylalanine, the CDR3 spans 16 amino acids. Solely the CDR3 DNA is kept, with 48 bases framed from the first base. These data originate in a study of glioma-infiltrating T cells listed by TCRdb under 2016. Regarding the complete study: Low-grade gliomas were WHO grade II oligodendrogliomas or astrocytomas, and glioblastomas were WHO grade IV tumors sampled at initial rather than recurrent diagnosis. The paired cohort was made up of three low-grade glioma patients, fewer than 10 primary glioblastoma patients and three non-glioma patients who contributed non-neoplastic brain tissue. Glioma patients received dexamethasone for six or fewer days before surgery. The sequencing target for blood libraries was roughly 4.5- to 11-fold coverage of around 1 million peripheral T cells. The study sequenced TCR alpha- and beta-chain repertoires from glioma tissue, from non-neoplastic brain tissue and from matched peripheral blood mononuclear cells. To measure divergence between tissue and blood T-cell populations, each tissue-infiltrating repertoire was compared with the peripheral blood repertoire of the same patient.

Surgical brain or tumor specimens were cryofrozen in liquid nitrogen immediately after resection, and peripheral blood cells were collected concurrently. TCR alpha and beta CDR3 regions were amplified with the iRepertoire nested amplicon-rescue multiplex PCR (arm-PCR) platform from RNA. For one-step reverse transcription and amplification, roughly 100-450 ng of tissue mRNA or PBMC total RNA was used as input. Following bead purification, Illumina adapters were added by a secondary multiplex PCR, and libraries between 200 and 400 bp were gel-purified. Internal 6-nucleotide barcodes were carried by the libraries and were used for demultiplexing. Sequencing of libraries was performed on an Illumina MiSeq with 2x220 or 2x250 nucleotide paired-end reads. In the paper's pipeline: FLASH 1.2.11 was used to merge paired reads, and BWA-MEM then aligned the reads to the GRCh37 human genome before TRA and TRB reads were extracted. For V and J assignment, an IMGT-derived reference of cassette sequences and CDR3 motifs that included pseudogenes was used. Reads were translated in three frames, and productive CDR3s were defined by a C…FGXG motif without stop codons. Unique combinations of V-J cassette pair and CDR3 amino acid sequence were defined as clonotypes. Hamming distance filtering was applied to reads, with thresholds set by the sequence error rate of each sample in mapped regions. TCRdb itself trimmed the public reads at Q25 with fastp, ran MiXCR and retained productive beta chains. Rows merge per CDR3 protein into single entries with the most common DNA and genes. The V and J calls and clone size are TCRdb's, not the authors'. This sample comprises roughly 350,000 distinct CDR3 sequences, about two fifths of them detected only once. Around 12% of the sample lies in the top ten.

Broader findings and caveats from the paper: Only a very small number of CDR3 sequences turned up in both tissue and blood, a result put down to high CDR3 diversity combined with limited sampling. Small numbers underpinned the group comparisons: under ten glioblastoma patients, three low-grade glioma patients and three non-neoplastic patients. Patients with low tissue-blood divergence were marked by a signature set of shared blood CDR3 motifs, and that set was depleted in highly divergent patients. VJ-independent divergence between tissue and blood was below expectation in non-neoplastic patients but above expectation in all gliomas, especially low-grade gliomas.

This TCR derives from a human donor with low-grade glioma or glioblastoma, undergoing nonglioma brain surgery, or in good health (not recorded which). Sequenced sample: glioma tissue, nonneoplastic brain tissue, or PBMCs (not recorded which). The sequence is built from TRBV7-9 and TRBJ2-6; no D segment can be confidently identified. The CDR3 reads as follows: CASSLPLASGANVLTF. The nucleotide sequence reads as follows: TGTGCCAGCAGCTTGCCACTGGCCTCTGGGGCCAACGTCCTGACTTTC.